This T cell receptor (beta chain) was retrieved from a study of blood T cell repertoires in COVID-19. Study details: Samples taken during acute and convalescent COVID-19 were collected in the United States, Italy and Spain.

CDR3 length: 14 residues. CDR1 is SEHNR, CDR2 FQNEAQ, per germline (reference sequence). V was cut by 4 bases and J by 2 bases, with 12 bases left in between. Using immunoSEQ multiplex PCR, the repertoire was profiled, and TCRdb retains in-frame clones only, with some absent. This repertoire shows 300,000 or so clones, over 75% found once; its top ten account for 10%. Membership in each cohort depended on participant-reported clinical history. This chain links TRBV7-9 with TRBJ2-7, with D perhaps TRBD1 (5 bases). This receptor was identified in a woman aged 18-35 years who had recovered from COVID-19. Sequencing was performed on PBMCs or T cells enriched from blood (not recorded which). Here the CDR3 DNA reads TGTGCCAGCAGCTCTTCAGGGTCCCCCTACGAGCAGTACTTC. As protein: CASSSSGSPYEQYF.